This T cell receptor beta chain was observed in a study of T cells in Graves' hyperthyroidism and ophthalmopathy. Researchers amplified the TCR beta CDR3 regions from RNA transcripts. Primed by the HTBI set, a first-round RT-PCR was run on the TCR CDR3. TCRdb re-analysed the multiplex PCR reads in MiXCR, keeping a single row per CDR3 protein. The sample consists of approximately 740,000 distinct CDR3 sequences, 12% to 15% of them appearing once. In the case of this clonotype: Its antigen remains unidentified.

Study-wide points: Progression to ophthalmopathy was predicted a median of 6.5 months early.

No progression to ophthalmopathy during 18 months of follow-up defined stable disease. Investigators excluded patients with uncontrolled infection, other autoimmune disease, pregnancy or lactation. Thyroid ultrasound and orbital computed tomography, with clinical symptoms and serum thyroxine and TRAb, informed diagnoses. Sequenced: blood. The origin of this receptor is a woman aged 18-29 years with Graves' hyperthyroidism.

The CDR3 sequence is CASSERQGAAKNIQYF. CDR3 nucleotides: TGTGCCAGCAGTGAGAGGCAGGGGGCCGCCAAAAACATTCAGTACTTC. The chain recombines TRBV2 with TRBJ2-4, with TRBD1 identical over 8 bases. Unmatched junction bases numbered 5, after V lost 3 bases and J lost 1 base. Germline CDR1 SNHLY, CDR2 FYNNEI. CDR3 length: 16 residues.